Below are 3 T cell receptor beta chains sequenced from a single sample in a study of T-cell reconstitution after alpha-beta-depleted transplantation in children. A library of TCRbeta sequences, prepared with unique molecular identifiers, was generated. TCRdb independently ran MiXCR on the PCR reads; one entry per CDR3 protein. The sample includes under 300,000 distinct CDR3 sequences, roughly 11% of them seen just once. Sample: peripheral blood, taken 180 days after TCRalphabeta/CD19-depleted stem cell transplant. The receptor set was obtained from a male patient between 2 and 10 years old who had a stem cell transplant for chronic granulomatous disease, so the T cells may come from the graft donor.

This clonotype was seen many times. The chain links TRBV5-1 to TRBJ2-5; the D is unclear. This CDR3 has 13 amino acids. From germline, CDR1 is SGHRS and CDR2 YFSETQ. Trimming left V 4 bases short and J 5 bases short, with 12 bases between. CDR3 nucleotide sequence: TGCGCCAGCAGCAGAACCCGAAGGGAGACCCAGTACTTC. Translated: CASSRTRRETQYF. The full variable domain, its missing parts supplied by reference TRBV5-1 and TRBJ2-5, is KAGVTQTPRYLIKTRGQQVTLSCSPISGHRSVSWYQQTPGQGLQFLFEYFSETQRNKGNFPGRFSGRQFSNSRSEMNVSTLELGDSALYLCASSRTRRETQYFGPGTRLLVL.

Ten or more counts support this clonotype. The chain recombines TRBV6-1 with TRBJ2-1, with D maybe TRBD2 (6 bases). The CDR3 sequence is 17 residues long. The V gene lost 8 bases and the J gene lost 0 bases, with 20 bases spanning the gap. Germline V gene lookup returns CDR1 MNHNS and CDR2 SASEGT. The CDR3 protein is CASGRDFPLSSYNEQFF. DNA for the CDR3: TGTGCCAGCGGCCGGGACTTTCCCTTAAGCTCCTACAATGAGCAGTTCTTC.

This clonotype was recorded many times. This sequence joins TRBV20-1 and TRBJ1-2, with 12 bases matching TRBD1. The CDR3 consists of 15 residues. V was clipped by 0 bases and J by 6 bases; unmatched bases: 5. Germline CDR1 is DFQATT and CDR2 is SNEGSKA (reference sequence). CDR3 coding DNA: TGCAGTGCTAGAGATGCGGGACAGGGGGCTCATGGCTACACCTTC. Translation: CSARDAGQGAHGYTF.